A selection of T cell receptor beta chains follows, all from one sample in a study of response to subunit inactivated influenza vaccine. From the RT-PCR reads, TCRdb called clonotypes with MiXCR, one entry per CDR3 protein. The sample contains a few hundred thousand distinct CDR3 sequences, about a fifth of which appear only once. The specimen comprised PBMCs from blood, sampled 21 months after vaccination. These receptors were obtained from a man aged 45 to 75 who received an inactivated influenza vaccine. Each CDR3 is given with its conserved first and last residue. Each record gives: J gene, clone size, V gene, CDR3 protein. Size values are once, few and many counts, or a class for expanded clones, and some rows have none.

TRBJ2-7 | . | TRBV6-5 | CASSYSPTSAEQYF
TRBJ1-4 | few | TRBV7-9 | CASSLNPGANEKLFF
TRBJ2-3 | . | TRBV3-1 | CASRRAGASDTQYF
TRBJ1-6 | many | TRBV6-5 | CASSYSDSPLHF
TRBJ1-6 | . | TRBV25-1 | CASRSPSTGGRSPLHF
TRBJ1-1 | many | TRBV7-2 | CASSLVPGTLNTEAFF
TRBJ1-2 | many | TRBV12-3/TRBV12-4 | CASSSRPYGYTF
TRBJ2-2 | many | TRBV11-2 | CASRRAGAHTGELFF
TRBJ1-2 | . | TRBV12-3/TRBV12-4 | CASSFRTGQGYTF
TRBJ2-1 | . | TRBV10-3 | CATYAGQGYNEQFF
TRBJ1-1 | once | TRBV20-1 | CSAPDRGNTEAFF
TRBJ1-2 | . | TRBV6-5 | CASSYVGQGAWGYTF
TRBJ2-2 | . | TRBV20-1 | CSALAQARGGELFF
TRBJ2-2 | few | TRBV27 | CASSSVPWTGELFF
TRBJ1-5 | few | TRBV6-5 | CASSYGQGPTQPQHF
TRBJ1-5 | few | TRBV19 | CASGKISNQPQHF
TRBJ2-3 | few | TRBV11-2 | CASSPGPYTDTQYF
TRBJ2-3 | . | TRBV4-2 | CASSQLPGQGEEDTQYF
TRBJ2-2 | . | TRBV7-8 | CASSLFLDYNTGELFF
TRBJ2-7 | . | TRBV10-3 | CAIRGALGEQYF
TRBJ2-4 | few | TRBV13 | CASSRNGGLAKNIQYF
TRBJ2-3 | . | TRBV20-1 | CSATHGGDTQYF
TRBJ2-3 | once | TRBV20-1 | CSDQRESRADTQYF
TRBJ2-5 | . | TRBV2 | CASSVYSGGETQYF
TRBJ1-5 | few | TRBV19 | CASNEGYGNQPQHF
TRBJ2-5 | . | TRBV5-4 | CASSLEPARETQYF
TRBJ1-6 | . | TRBV7-8 | CASSLTGQLSYNSPLHF
TRBJ2-1 | . | TRBV10-3 | CAISEYPGLAGKNEQFF
TRBJ2-3 | . | TRBV4-2 | CASSRGTSRGTDTQYF